This T cell receptor beta chain was identified during a study of T cells in Graves' hyperthyroidism and ophthalmopathy. Study results and limitations: By a 13 V-J model, ophthalmopathy was set apart from stable hyperthyroidism. Ophthalmopathy prediction by the model preceded onset by a median approximately 5.9 months.

For the diagnoses, clinical symptoms, serum thyroxine and TRAb, thyroid ultrasound and orbital computed tomography were used. Fresh peripheral blood, approximately 9.1 ml, was the source of the PBMCs. In regard to this clonotype: Its antigen is as yet unknown.

Amplified regions were TCR beta CDR3 sequences from RNA transcripts. The HTBI primer set served for first-round RT-PCR of the TCR CDR3. MiXCR, run by TCRdb on the multiplex PCR reads, gives a single entry per CDR3 protein. Found here are around 620,000 distinct CDR3 sequences, 12% to 15% of them singletons; the top ten hold about 7%. The CDR3 is made up of 15 amino acids. V shed 4 bases and J 7 bases; nucleotides not matched to a gene: 11. CDR1 is MGHDK, CDR2 SYGVNS, per germline. This TCR came from a woman under 30 with Graves' ophthalmopathy. The V call is TRBV25-1, the J call TRBJ2-5; 8 nucleotides match TRBD1. Sequencing was carried out using blood. CDR3 DNA sequence: TGTGCCAGCAGTGTGGCAGGGGGCCCTGTTGGGACCCAGTACTTC. This sequence encodes CASSVAGGPVGTQYF.